This TCR beta chain was found in a study of blood T cell repertoires in COVID-19. Study overall: There were acute and convalescent COVID-19 samples, and they came from the United States, Italy and Spain. Sources were T cells, B-cell-depleted T cells, or PBMCs; the material itself was cDNA or gDNA.

This clone was observed a handful of times. CDR3 size: 13 residues. Germline CDR1 MNHEY, CDR2 SVGEGT. V shed 2 bases and J shed 6 bases, with 10 bases lying between them. The authors' processing: Amplification from reference gene primers served as the basis for estimated nucleated cell counts. The data were produced by immunoSEQ multiplex PCR, yet TCRdb's version contains in-frame clones alone and is incomplete. V and J calls and clone size are those listed in that table; D and trimming were worked out from the DNA. The sample has 250,000 or so clones, less than 90% seen once. V is TRBV6-2 or TRBV6-3 and J is TRBJ1-2; no clear D. The clonotype was recovered from a man aged 55-75 years with acute or convalescent COVID-19. Sequences were obtained from peripheral blood. CDR3 amino acids: CASSYDTYNGYTF. CDR3 coding DNA: TGTGCCAGCAGTTACGATACATATAATGGCTACACCTTC.